A single sample gave rise to the 18 T cell receptor beta chains below, sequenced in a study of OX40 agonist ivuxolimab in advanced cancers. Data came from immunoSEQ multiplex PCR; TCRdb stores just in-frame clones and leaves some out. The top ten hold about 0.31% of the sample, which has 150,000 to 180,000 clones, 94% seen once. The sequenced sample was CD4+ or CD8+ T cells sorted from blood, obtained in a trial of the OX40 agonist ivuxolimab. These receptors all come from an adult with an advanced solid tumor such as melanoma, head and neck, liver or kidney cancer.

The CDR3 nucleotides read TGCAGCGCCCTGACAGGGCAGGACTATAATTCACCCCTCCACTTT. It yields the protein CSALTGQDYNSPLHF. The gene calls are TRBV29-1 and TRBJ1-6, with 7 positions matching TRBD1. The V gene end was trimmed by 7 bases and the J gene end by 3 bases; junction bases not matched to a gene: 9. This CDR3 has 15 amino acids. CDR1 and CDR2 from the germline V gene are SQVTM and ANQGSEA.

The chain employs TRBV7-2 and TRBJ2-5; 9 nucleotides line up with TRBD1. V was clipped by 2 bases and J by 4 bases; unmatched bases: 8. Germline lookup yields CDR1 SGHTA and CDR2 FQGNSA. The CDR3 runs 16 residues. The CDR3 reads CASSLNPGQGLETQYF. The CDR3 coding sequence is TGTGCCAGCAGCTTAAATCCGGGACAGGGTTTAGAGACCCAGTACTTC.

The rearrangement uses TRBV7-3 and TRBJ2-1; 7 bases align to TRBD2. The CDR3 has 17 amino acids. V dropped 5 bases and J dropped 2; count of bases not matched to a gene: 12. From germline, CDR1 is SGHTA and CDR2 FQGTGA. In DNA, the CDR3 is TGTGCCAGCAGCCCCTCGGGAGGTAGCGGAGCCTACAATGAGCAGTTCTTC. Its translation is CASSPSGGSGAYNEQFF.

In its sample, this clone was seen once. The chain employs TRBV6-5 and TRBJ1-5; possibly TRBD1 for D (6 bases). V lost 6 bases, J lost 5 bases, and 17 bases lay in between. This CDR3 is built from 15 residues. Germline V CDR1 and CDR2: MNHEY, SVGAGI. The chain's CDR3 is CASSYRAPVDQPQHF. CDR3 DNA: TGTGCCAGCAGCTACAGGGCCCCAGTGGATCAGCCCCAGCATTTT.

The chain recombines TRBV9 with TRBJ1-2, with D possibly TRBD1 on 5 matching bases. Trimming pared 0 bases from V and 4 bases from J, leaving 16 bases between. Per germline, CDR1 SGDLS and CDR2 YYNGEE. This CDR3 is built from 16 residues. CDR3: CASSVGGQGAFYGYTF. CDR3 DNA: TGTGCCAGCAGCGTAGGCGGTCAGGGCGCATTCTATGGCTACACCTTC.

This clone was found once. The gene calls are TRBV9 and TRBJ2-1; perhaps TRBD2 as D (5 bases). This CDR3 spans 13 amino acids. Trimming took off 1 base at V and 7 bases at J, with 9 bases between the two ends. Germline values: CDR1 SGDLS, CDR2 YYNGEE. CDR3 nucleotide sequence: TGTGCCAGCAGCGTACGGGGAAGGAATGAGCAGTTCTTC. The encoded protein is CASSVRGRNEQFF.

This sequence joins TRBV19 and TRBJ1-1; 9 bases are shared with TRBD1. With V trimmed by 7 bases and J by 4 bases, 13 bases remained unmatched. The CDR3 length is 16 residues. In germline, CDR1 is LNHDA, CDR2 SQIVND (reference sequence). The CDR3 region has the DNA TGTGCCAGTAAGTCCGGGACAGGGTGGTTTATCACTGAAGCTTTCTTT. Translated: CASKSGTGWFITEAFF.

The V gene is TRBV29-1, the J gene TRBJ1-2, with D hard to call. Trimming cost V 6 bases and J 0 bases, with 17 bases left between them. The CDR3 contains 15 residues. Germline V gene data show CDR1 as SQVTM and CDR2 as ANQGSEA. The CDR3 spells CSVSWSVRANYGYTF. CDR3 DNA sequence: TGCAGCGTCAGTTGGTCGGTGCGAGCTAACTATGGCTACACCTTC.

The V gene is TRBV2, the J gene TRBJ1-2; TRBD1 is a possible D gene (5 bases). V was shortened by 8 bases and J by 3 bases, with 10 bases between the two germline ends. Per the germline V gene, CDR1 is SNHLY and CDR2 is FYNNEI. The CDR3 extends over 12 amino acids. The CDR3 sequence is CASGAGDYGYTF. DNA for the CDR3: TGTGCCAGCGGGGCGGGGGACTATGGCTACACCTTC.

The rearrangement joins TRBV6-6 to TRBJ1-2, with D possibly being TRBD1 (6 bases). Germline CDR1 is MNHNY and CDR2 is SVGAGI (reference sequence). V was trimmed by 6 bases and J by 1 base, leaving 12 bases between them. The CDR3 consists of 14 residues. The CDR3: CASRGQSVNYGYTF. CDR3 bases: TGTGCCAGCAGAGGACAGAGCGTTAACTATGGCTACACCTTC.

CDR3 in amino acids: CASSPRQGSGNTIYF. The DNA for the CDR3 is TGTGCCAGCAGCCCCCGACAGGGTTCTGGAAACACCATATATTTT. This chain joins TRBV5-6 and TRBJ1-3; 7 nucleotides line up with TRBD1. This CDR3 spans 15 amino acids. The V gene end was trimmed by 4 bases and the J gene end by 1 base; junction bases not matched to a gene: 5. From germline, CDR1 is SGHDT and CDR2 YYEEEE.

This chain connects TRBV9 to TRBJ2-3; 11 bases map to TRBD1. This CDR3 has 15 residues. Germline CDR1 and CDR2: SGDLS and YYNGEE. V lost 4 bases to trimming and J lost 2 bases; unmatched junction nucleotides: 3. The CDR3 DNA follows: TGTGCCAGCAGCCTGGGACAGGGGGACACAGATACGCAGTATTTT. Its translation is CASSLGQGDTDTQYF. The whole variable domain, remainder taken from reference TRBV9 and TRBJ2-3, is DSGVTQTPKHLITATGQRVTLRCSPRSGDLSVYWYQQSLDQGLQFLIQYYNGEERAKGNILERFSAQQFPDLHSELNLSSLELGDSALYFCASSLGQGDTDTQYFGPGTRLTVL.

The J gene is TRBJ1-1, the V gene TRBV9; D might be TRBD1 (5 bases). The CDR3 contains 12 residues. The V gene's germline CDR1 is SGDLS and CDR2 YYNGEE. Trimming left V 3 bases short and J 3 bases short, with 6 bases between. The CDR3 DNA reads as TGTGCCAGCAGCGGGGGGGACACTGAAGCTTTCTTT. This encodes CASSGGDTEAFF.

DNA for the CDR3: TGTGCCTCCCTGGGGGCCTTAAACACCGGGGAGCTGTTTTTT. This sequence encodes CASLGALNTGELFF. The rearrangement joins TRBV10-3 to TRBJ2-2; the D gene is possibly TRBD1 (6 bases). The CDR3 runs 14 residues. In germline, CDR1 is ENHRY, CDR2 SYGVKD. Trimming took 11 bases from V and 2 from J, leaving 15 bases between them.

CDR3 sequence reads: CASSYPGTGRYNEQFF. DNA for the CDR3: TGTGCCAGCAGTTACCCCGGGACAGGGAGATACAATGAGCAGTTCTTC. This chain joins TRBV6-5 and TRBJ2-1, with 9 bases matching TRBD1. CDR3 length: 16 residues. In germline, CDR1 is MNHEY, CDR2 SVGAGI. Unmatched junction bases numbered 6, after V lost 2 bases and J lost 4 bases.

This rearrangement joins TRBV13 to TRBJ2-1, with D unclear. Per the germline V gene, CDR1 is PRHDT and CDR2 is FYEKMQ (reference sequence). The CDR3 sequence is 22 residues long. Between the trimmed V and J ends, which lost 5 bases and 0 bases, there was a span of 32 bases. CDR3 amino acids: CASSPEIDPRTSSASSYNEQFF. The DNA for the CDR3 is TGTGCCAGCAGCCCGGAAATAGACCCCCGCACTTCCAGCGCTAGCTCCTACAATGAGCAGTTCTTC. The whole variable domain, filled in from reference TRBV13 and TRBJ2-1, reads AAGVIQSPRHLIKEKRETATLKCYPIPRHDTVYWYQQGPGQDPQFLISFYEKMQSDKGSIPDRFSAQQFSDYHSELNMSSLELGDSALYFCASSPEIDPRTSSASSYNEQFFGPGTRLTVL.

This clone has a handful of counts. The chain joins TRBV2 to TRBJ2-5; a possible D gene is TRBD2 (5 bases). V lost 7 bases to trimming and J lost 5 bases, with 14 bases between them. This CDR3 is 13 amino acids long. Germline CDR1 is SNHLY and CDR2 is FYNNEI. CDR3 in amino acids: CASTALGEETQYF. CDR3 in DNA: TGTGCCAGCACCGCTCTTGGGGAGGAGACCCAGTACTTC.

This chain uses TRBV6-1 with TRBJ2-7, with D possibly matching TRBD2 (6 bases). Trimming cost V 6 bases and J 7 bases, with 22 bases left between them. CDR1 is MNHNS, CDR2 SASEGT, per germline. This CDR3 spans 15 amino acids. CDR3 region: CASSPGSNRAGEQYF. The CDR3 bases are TGTGCCAGCAGCCCCGGAAGTAATAGAGCGGGTGAGCAGTACTTC.